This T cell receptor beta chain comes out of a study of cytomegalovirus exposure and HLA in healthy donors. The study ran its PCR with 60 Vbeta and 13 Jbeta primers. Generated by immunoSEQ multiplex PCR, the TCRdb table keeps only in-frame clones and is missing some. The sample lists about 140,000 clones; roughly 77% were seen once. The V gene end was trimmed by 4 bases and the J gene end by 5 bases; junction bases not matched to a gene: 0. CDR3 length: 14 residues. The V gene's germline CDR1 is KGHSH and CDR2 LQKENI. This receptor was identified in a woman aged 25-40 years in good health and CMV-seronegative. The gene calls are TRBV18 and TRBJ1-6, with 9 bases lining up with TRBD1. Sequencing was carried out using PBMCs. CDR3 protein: CASSRDRDNSPLHF. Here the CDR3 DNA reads TGTGCCAGCTCACGGGACAGGGATAATTCACCCCTCCACTTT.